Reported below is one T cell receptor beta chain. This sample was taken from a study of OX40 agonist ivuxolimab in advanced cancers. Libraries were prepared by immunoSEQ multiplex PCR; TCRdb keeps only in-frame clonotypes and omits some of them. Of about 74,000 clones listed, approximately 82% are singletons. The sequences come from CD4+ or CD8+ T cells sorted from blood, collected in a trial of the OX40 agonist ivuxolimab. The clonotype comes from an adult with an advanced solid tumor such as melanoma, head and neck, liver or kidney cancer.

The CDR3 bases are TGCGCCAGCAGTCCGGGACGCCTAAGCTCCTACAATGAGCAGTTCTTC. It is translated as CASSPGRLSSYNEQFF. This sequence joins TRBV10-1 and TRBJ2-1; D possibly uses TRBD1 or TRBD2 (5 bases each). CDR3 length: 16 residues. CDR1 WNHNN and CDR2 SYGVQD come from the germline V gene (reference sequence). Trimming pared 5 bases from V and 0 bases from J, leaving 14 bases between.